Shown below are 4 T cell receptor beta chains from a single sample sequenced in a study of blood T cells in healthy people across ages. Alongside a J-beta primer mix, a sample-barcoded 5' primer served in a second PCR lasting roughly 6 to 11 cycles. In TCRdb, the 5' RACE reads were re-called with MiXCR into one record per CDR3 protein. The repertoire holds some 1.1 million distinct CDR3 sequences, with about two fifths as singletons. The sequenced sample was blood. Receptor source: a man aged 18 to 29 in good health.

V and J are TRBV7-8 and TRBJ2-3, with a weak D call TRBD2 (5 bases). CDR1 is SGHVS, CDR2 FQNEAQ, per germline. The CDR3 length is 15 residues. The CDR3 coding sequence is TGTGCTGTAGAGAATAGCGTTCCTAGCACAGATACGCAGTATTTT. Its protein is CAVENSVPSTDTQYF. Complete variable domain (other parts from reference TRBV7-8 and TRBJ2-3): GAGVSQSPRYKVAKRGQDVALRCDPISGHVSLFWYQQALGQGPEFLTYFQNEAQLDKSGLPSDRFFAERPEGSVSTLKIQRTQQEDSAVYLCAVENSVPSTDTQYFGPGTRLTVL.

The chain carries TRBV6-5 and TRBJ2-4; 9 nucleotides line up with TRBD1. The J call may not be correct, given that the DNA end is closer to TRBJ2-5. The CDR3 sequence is 16 residues long. Per the germline V gene, CDR1 is MNHEY and CDR2 is SVGAGI. The CDR3 DNA sequence: TGTGCCAGCAGTCACAATCCGGGACAGGGAAAAGAGACCCAGTACTTC. Its translation is CASSHNPGQGKETQYF.

This clonotype was detected a few times. V usage is TRBV7-2 and J usage is TRBJ2-3; D ambiguous. V lost 5 bases to trimming and J lost 5 bases, with 8 bases between them. The CDR3 runs 12 residues. Germline V CDR1 and CDR2: SGHTA, FQGNSA. The CDR3: CASSQDLDTQYF. In nucleotides, the CDR3 is TGTGCCAGCAGCCAGGACCTAGATACGCAGTATTTT. Looking up the rest from reference TRBV7-2 and TRBJ2-3 gives the full variable domain: GAGVSQSPSNKVTEKGKDVELRCDPISGHTALYWYRQSLGQGLEFLIYFQGNSAPDKSGLPSDRFSAERTGGSVSTLTIQRTQQEDSAVYLCASSQDLDTQYFGPGTRLTVL.

Here the CDR3 DNA reads TGTGCCAGCAAACCCGTGGGGCGGCTGAACACTGAAGCTTTCTTT. This gives the protein CASKPVGRLNTEAFF. The chain employs TRBV7-2 and TRBJ1-1; D might be TRBD1 (5 bases). Trimming took 7 bases from V and 0 from J, leaving 15 bases between them. The CDR3 is 15 amino acids. Germline loops: CDR1 SGHTA, CDR2 FQGNSA.